Below are 8 T cell receptor beta chains sequenced from a single sample in a study of T-cell memory formation after mild COVID-19. Using its own MiXCR run on the 5' RACE reads, TCRdb lists one record per CDR3 protein. The table has 55,000 to 75,000 distinct CDR3 sequences, 25% to 35% seen once. The sequenced material came from PBMCs or a T cell subset sorted from them (not recorded which). These receptors came from a young man who had mild COVID-19 (a few samples of this study predate the infection). Cell type and time point are not known.

The chain uses TRBV6-5 and TRBJ1-1, with 7 bases identical to TRBD1. With 5 bases clipped from V and 8 bases from J, the junction kept 5 bases outside the gene matches. This CDR3 has 12 residues. The germline CDR1 and CDR2 sequences are MNHEY and SVGAGI. CDR3 DNA sequence: TGTGCCAGCAGTCCGACAGGGACCGAAGCTTTCTTT. This translates into CASSPTGTEAFF.

This clonotype was counted only a few times. The V and J genes are TRBV7-9 and TRBJ2-3; possible D gene TRBD2, 6 bases. This CDR3 is built from 11 residues. With 5 bases removed from V and 11 bases from J, the gap between germline ends came to 11 bases. Per the germline V gene, CDR1 is SEHNR and CDR2 is FQNEAQ (reference sequence). CDR3 sequence (DNA): TGTGCCAGCAGCGATGGGAGGAGGCAGTATTTT. Its translation: CASSDGRRQYF.

The CDR3 is CASADPGNTGELFF. The CDR3 DNA reads TGTGCCAGCGCTGATCCGGGAAACACCGGGGAGCTGTTTTTT. V gene TRBV6-2 or TRBV6-3 combines with J gene TRBJ2-2; TRBD2 might be the D (5 bases). V lost 8 bases and J 2 bases, leaving 12 bases between the germline ends. The CDR3 has 14 amino acids. Germline V gene data show CDR1 as MNHEY and CDR2 as SVGEGT.

This clonotype was found a few times. The chain is built from TRBV7-9 and TRBJ2-3; D is ambiguous. Germline lookup yields CDR1 SEHNR and CDR2 FQNEAQ (reference sequence). This CDR3 has 13 residues. Trimming left V 5 bases short and J 4 bases short, with 10 bases between. The CDR3 nucleotides are TGTGCCAGCAGCGGTCACATGGCAGATACGCAGTATTTT. Protein: CASSGHMADTQYF.

This chain links TRBV6-5 with TRBJ1-1; no reliable D call. V was clipped by 6 bases and J by 4 bases, with 12 bases between them. The germline V gene has CDR1 MNHEY and CDR2 SVGAGI. The CDR3 totals 13 residues. As DNA, the CDR3 is TGTGCCAGCAGCCCTACGTCGGGCACTGAAGCTTTCTTT. Amino acid sequence: CASSPTSGTEAFF.

This chain links TRBV6-2 or TRBV6-3 with TRBJ2-7; possible D gene TRBD1, 5 bases. The V end lost 5 bases, the J end lost 0 bases, and 8 bases lay between the germline ends. The CDR3 totals 13 residues. Germline CDR1 is MNHEY and CDR2 is SVGEGT. The CDR3 DNA follows: TGTGCCAGCAGTCAGGGATTCTCCTACGAGCAGTACGTC. This codes for CASSQGFSYEQYV.

The rearrangement uses TRBV7-9 and TRBJ1-5; tentative D call: TRBD1 (5 bases). The CDR3 consists of 16 residues. V was shortened by 3 bases and J by 6 bases, with 18 bases between the two germline ends. Germline V gives CDR1 SEHNR, CDR2 FQNEAQ (reference sequence). The CDR3 DNA reads TGTGCCAGCAGCTTGTACCCCAGGGTCCTCAGTCAGCCCCAGCATTTT. Translated, it gives CASSLYPRVLSQPQHF.

This clonotype was observed a few times. The chain links TRBV19 to TRBJ2-1, with D unclear. V lost 5 bases and J lost 2, with 1 base in between. The CDR3 is made up of 11 amino acids. The germline CDR1 and CDR2 sequences are LNHDA and SQIVND (reference sequence). For the CDR3, the DNA is TGTGCCAGTAGTGCCTACAATGAGCAGTTCTTC. As protein: CASSAYNEQFF.